The TCR beta chain described here comes from a study of patients and donors after allogeneic stem cell transplantation (dated by TCRdb to the early 2020s). The CDR3 numbers 15 residues from cysteine through phenylalanine. Just the 45-base CDR3 DNA is kept, in frame starting at base 1. Relative to germline, V is missing 4 bases and J is missing 4 bases, with 10 bases of the junction outside any gene match. Per the germline V gene, MNHEY is the CDR1 and SVGAGI is the CDR2. This clonotype was seen a few times. The antigen this receptor binds is unknown. No base qualities exist here, and no much larger clone lies one base off it. Libraries were made using RT-PCR. Sequencing relied on a NextSeq 550. TCRdb ran its own pipeline on the public reads, namely fastp trimming at Q25 and MiXCR clone calling, and kept in-frame beta chains. Entries are consolidated by CDR3 protein sequence, retaining the most common genes and DNA. For this sample the table gives under 95,000 distinct CDR3 sequences, of which 5% were detected only once. The ten largest account for approximately 2.5% of the sample.

Recombination connected TRBV6-5 to TRBJ2-7; TRBD2 lines up with 7 middle nucleotides. This TCR derives from a human donor who was either an allogeneic HSCT recipient or a stem cell or donor lymphocyte infusion donor (not recorded which). It is not recorded whose cells these are; they may come from a transplant donor. Source material: blood, either unsorted or a sorted T cell fraction (not recorded which). This receptor has the CDR3 CASSSLREGGYEQYF. The DNA reads as follows: TGTGCCAGCAGTTCCCTGAGGGAGGGAGGGTACGAGCAGTACTTC.